This paragraph reports one T cell receptor (beta chain). What it binds is unknown. V dropped 0 bases and J dropped 0 bases, with 12 bases sitting between them. The CDR3 runs to 16 residues. The germline V gene has CDR1 SGDLS and CDR2 YYNGEE. This specimen comes from a study of graft-versus-host responses after intestinal transplantation. Across the study: All recipients got anti-thymocyte globulin induction, then tacrolimus and steroids for 3 to 4 years.

Study results and limitations: Allografts of one patient group, those with graft-donor T cell macrochimerism, had high graft-versus-host to host-versus-graft clonal ratios.

Method: immunoSEQ multiplex PCR; TCRdb's copy keeps in-frame clones and lacks some. Among tens of thousands of clones listed, roughly 87% were seen once. The chain combines TRBV9 with TRBJ2-5; D may be TRBD2 (6 bases). The TCR originated in a human donor who received an intestinal transplant. The specimen comprised unstimulated CD4+ T cells sorted from spleen or lymph node cells, sampled before intestinal transplant. The CDR3 nucleotides read TGTGCCAGCAGCGTAGGTGGAGGGACGTACCAAGAGACCCAGTACTTC. Residues: CASSVGGGTYQETQYF.